These 13 T cell receptor beta chains were sequenced from one sample in a study of blood T cells in healthy people across ages. The second PCR ran roughly 7 to 12 cycles with a sample-barcoded 5' primer and J-beta primers. One entry per CDR3 protein, called by TCRdb with MiXCR from the 5' RACE reads. The data contain hundreds of thousands of distinct CDR3 sequences, around two thirds of them seen just once; the ten biggest clones take up roughly a quarter. Input material: blood. The source is a man between 25 and 39 years old in good health.

The V gene is TRBV7-9, the J gene TRBJ2-4; D is ambiguous. The end of the DNA fits TRBJ2-7 better, so the J call may be wrong. Germline CDR1 reads SEHNR; CDR2 reads FQNEAQ (reference sequence). The CDR3 is made up of 15 amino acids. The CDR3 region is CASSSPLRATYEQYF. In DNA form, the CDR3 reads TGTGCCAGCAGCTCTCCCCTACGGGCTACCTACGAGCAGTACTTC.

The chain combines TRBV20-1 with TRBJ2-7; D remains unclear. The V end lost 4 bases, the J end lost 0 bases, and 7 bases lay between the germline ends. From germline, CDR1 is DFQATT and CDR2 SNEGSKA (reference sequence). CDR3 length: 12 amino acids. The CDR3 coding sequence is TGCAGTGCTACGGACGCCTCCTACGAGCAGTACTTC. Its translation: CSATDASYEQYF.

This chain connects TRBV29-1 to TRBJ1-6; 12 bases agree with TRBD1. After removal of 6 bases from V and 7 bases from J, the junction contained 4 bases not matched to a gene. CDR3 length: 14 amino acids. Germline CDR1 SQVTM, CDR2 ANQGSEA. The CDR3 sequence: CSVRDRGLNSPLHF. In DNA form, the CDR3 reads TGCAGCGTCCGGGACAGGGGGCTGAATTCACCCCTCCACTTT.

This clonotype was detected only once. The J gene is TRBJ2-7, the V gene TRBV6-5; D may be TRBD2 (5 bases). Germline-derived CDR1 and CDR2 are MNHEY and SVGAGI. The CDR3 sequence is 17 residues long. Trimming took off 0 bases at V and 0 bases at J, with 15 bases between the two ends. CDR3 bases: TGTGCCAGCAGTTACTCGAGCCGAGGGATTCCCTCCTACGAGCAGTACTTC. Protein sequence: CASSYSSRGIPSYEQYF.

The genes are TRBV7-9 and TRBJ2-7, with D perhaps TRBD2 (6 bases). The DNA end is a closer match to TRBJ2-5, so the J assignment may be wrong. Germline V gene sequence: CDR1 SEHNR, CDR2 FQNEAQ (reference sequence). This CDR3 has 15 amino acids. CDR3: CASSLVRGSWETQYF. The CDR3 nucleotides are TGTGCCAGCAGCTTAGTTCGGGGGAGCTGGGAGACCCAGTACTTC.

This clonotype was counted a few times. The V and J genes are TRBV5-6 and TRBJ2-5; TRBD2 is a possible D gene (5 bases). In germline, CDR1 is SGHDT, CDR2 YYEEEE. This CDR3 comprises 14 residues. V gave up 4 bases and J gave up 7 bases, with 17 bases separating them. The CDR3 DNA reads as TGTGCCAGCAGCCCCAACGTGCGGGCGGGGACCCAGTACTTC. As protein: CASSPNVRAGTQYF. Full variable domain (rest looked up from reference TRBV5-6 and TRBJ2-5): DAGVTQSPTHLIKTRGQQVTLRCSPKSGHDTVSWYQQALGQGPQFIFQYYEEEERQRGNFPDRFSGHQFPNYSSELNVNALLLGDSALYLCASSPNVRAGTQYFGPGTRLLVL.

This rearrangement joins TRBV4-3 to TRBJ2-3; TRBD1 is a possible D gene (5 bases). The germline V and J ends were trimmed by 1 base and 6 bases, with 11 bases remaining between them. CDR1 LGHNA and CDR2 YSLEER come from the germline V gene. The CDR3 consists of 14 residues. The CDR3 DNA sequence: TGCGCCAGCAGCCAAGTTGGGGCAGCCGATACGCAGTATTTT. As protein: CASSQVGAADTQYF.

J is TRBJ2-1 and V is TRBV15, with TRBD2 as a possible D gene (6 bases). CDR3 length: 16 residues. V shed 1 base and J shed 4 bases, with 14 bases lying between them. The germline V gene has CDR1 LNHNV and CDR2 YYDKDF (reference sequence). The CDR3 DNA sequence: TGTGCCACCAGCAGAGGCGCCGGGAGTTATTACAATGAGCAGTTCTTC. Protein: CATSRGAGSYYNEQFF.

This chain connects TRBV6-5 to TRBJ1-3, with D hard to call. The CDR3 loop spans 16 amino acids. The ends were cut back, 0 bases at V and 0 bases at J, with 9 bases in the middle. Germline V gives CDR1 MNHEY, CDR2 SVGAGI. CDR3 amino acids: CASSYSFTDSGNTIYF. CDR3 coding DNA: TGTGCCAGCAGTTACTCGTTTACCGACTCTGGAAACACCATATATTTT.

The chain carries TRBV4-3 and TRBJ2-7; 10 bases fit TRBD2. V lost 5 bases, J lost 5 bases, and 12 bases stayed unmatched. CDR3 length: 16 amino acids. Germline loops: CDR1 LGHNA, CDR2 YSLEER. CDR3: CASSGSLSGGIDEQYF. The CDR3 DNA sequence: TGCGCCAGCAGCGGCAGTCTTAGCGGGGGGATCGACGAGCAGTACTTC.

The V call is TRBV6-4, the J call TRBJ2-3, with TRBD2 matching over 11 bases. Germline CDR1 is MRHNA and CDR2 is SNTAGT. The CDR3 length is 16 residues. With 5 bases clipped from V and 2 bases from J, the junction kept 6 bases outside the gene matches. The CDR3 region is CASSPLAGGATDTQYF. CDR3 bases: TGTGCCAGCAGTCCTCTAGCGGGGGGAGCCACAGATACGCAGTATTTT.

The V call is TRBV10-3, the J call TRBJ2-5; 9 nucleotides agree with TRBD2. V lost 4 bases, J lost 5 bases, and 8 bases stayed unmatched. The CDR3 is 15 amino acids. Looked up from germline, CDR1 is ENHRY and CDR2 is SYGVKD. CDR3 sequence (DNA): TGTGCCATCAGTGCCCAAGCGGGGGGCCGGGAGACCCAGTACTTC. It is translated as CAISAQAGGRETQYF.

V gene TRBV7-2 combines with J gene TRBJ2-5, with 7 bases identical to TRBD2. The junction had 4 bases not matched to a gene; V was cut back by 5 bases and J by 4 bases. From germline, CDR1 is SGHTA and CDR2 FQGNSA. The CDR3 runs 13 residues. CDR3 in DNA: TGTGCCAGCAGCACAGAGCGGGGAGAGACCCAGTACTTC. Translating it yields CASSTERGETQYF.